The clone carrying this T cell receptor (beta chain) has just one count. Its specificity is unknown. The data stem from a study of T cells in localized non-small cell lung cancer. Overall study findings and caveats: Higher adjacent-lung clonality was associated with shorter survival. Adjacent uninvolved lung tissue had the highest T cell clonality, exceeding tumor. The study sequenced only one region of the tumor. As a result, intratumor heterogeneity could not be excluded and remains possible. Adjacent lung was found to contain a median roughly 60 of the top 100 tumor clones.

Produced via immunoSEQ multiplex PCR; TCRdb's table is partial and in-frame only. The table has about 72,000 clones, around four fifths seen once. J gave up 1 base and V 0 bases, and 1 base lay outside the gene matches. CDR1 SGHNT and CDR2 YENEEA come from the germline V gene. This CDR3 has 17 amino acids. The source material was peripheral blood, sampled before any cancer treatment. The gene calls are TRBV11-3 and TRBJ2-5; 14 bases map to TRBD2. This TCR derives from a female donor of 60 years or more with stage I lung adenocarcinoma. The CDR3 bases are TGTGCCAGCAGCTTAGAAGGGACTAGCGGGAGCCAAGAGACCCAGTACTTC. This gives the protein CASSLEGTSGSQETQYF.